This TCR beta chain was identified in a study of spatial heterogeneity in lung cancer. Overall study results and limits: Tumoral mutation counts were tracked by counts of expanded intratumoral alpha and beta TCRs.

Time point specified: sample taken at primary tumor resection. Whole RNA was taken from tumor, nontumor lung or frozen PBMC; it was then sequenced unsorted. This clonotype appeared a few times. The antigen is unknown. V lost 6 bases to trimming and J lost 1 base, with 13 bases between them. The CDR3 spans 13 residues. Germline assignment: CDR1 DFQATT and CDR2 SNEGSKA (reference sequence). MiXCR was run by TCRdb on the 5' RACE reads, yielding one entry per CDR3 protein. This table holds about 27,000 distinct CDR3 sequences, more than 5.5% found once. The V call is TRBV20-1, the J call TRBJ2-7; D could derive from TRBD1 or TRBD2 (5 bases each). Sequences were derived from lung tumor tissue, sampled at surgery. This clonotype was sampled from a male donor with early-stage non-small cell lung cancer. The CDR3 DNA sequence: TGCAGTGCCCCGTGGGACGGGTCCTACGAGCAGTACTTC. Translation gives CSAPWDGSYEQYF.